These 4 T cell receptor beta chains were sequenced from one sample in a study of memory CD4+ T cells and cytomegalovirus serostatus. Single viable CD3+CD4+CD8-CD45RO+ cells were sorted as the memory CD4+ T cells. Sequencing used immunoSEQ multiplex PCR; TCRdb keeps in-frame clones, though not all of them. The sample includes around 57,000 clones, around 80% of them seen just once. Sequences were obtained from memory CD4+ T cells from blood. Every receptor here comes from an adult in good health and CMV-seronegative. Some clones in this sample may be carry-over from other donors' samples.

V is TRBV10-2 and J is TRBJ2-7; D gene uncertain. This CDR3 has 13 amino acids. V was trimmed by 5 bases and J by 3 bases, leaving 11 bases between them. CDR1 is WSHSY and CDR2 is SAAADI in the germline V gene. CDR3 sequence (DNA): TGCGCCAGCAGTCTTTCCGCCCGCTACGAGCAGTACTTC. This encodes CASSLSARYEQYF.

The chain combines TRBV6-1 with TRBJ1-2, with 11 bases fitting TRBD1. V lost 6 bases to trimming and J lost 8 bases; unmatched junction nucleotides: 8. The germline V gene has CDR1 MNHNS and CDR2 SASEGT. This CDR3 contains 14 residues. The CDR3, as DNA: TGTGCCAGCAGCTTCGGACAGGGGGCTGGAGGCTACACCTTC. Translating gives CASSFGQGAGGYTF.

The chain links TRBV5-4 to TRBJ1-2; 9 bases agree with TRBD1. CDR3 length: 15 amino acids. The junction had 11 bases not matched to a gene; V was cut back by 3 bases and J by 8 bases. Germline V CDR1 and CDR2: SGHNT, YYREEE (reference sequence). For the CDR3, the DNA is TGTGCCAGCAGCTCGTTTAAGAACAGGGGGCACGGCTACACCTTC. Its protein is CASSSFKNRGHGYTF. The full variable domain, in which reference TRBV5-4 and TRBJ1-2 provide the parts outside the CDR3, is ETGVTQSPTHLIKTRGQQVTLRCSSQSGHNTVSWYQQALGQGPQFIFQYYREEENGRGNFPPRFSGLQFPNYSSELNVNALELDDSALYLCASSSFKNRGHGYTFGSGTRLTVV.

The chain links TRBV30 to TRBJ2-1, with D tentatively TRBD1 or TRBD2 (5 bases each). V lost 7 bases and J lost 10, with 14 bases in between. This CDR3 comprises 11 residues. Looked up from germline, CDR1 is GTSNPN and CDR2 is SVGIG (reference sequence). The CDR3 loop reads CALRRWGEQFF. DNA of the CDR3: TGTGCCTTAAGGAGATGGGGGGAGCAGTTCTTC.